This T cell receptor (beta chain) was recovered during a study of regulatory T cells in long-lasting Graves disease. The sample's time point: newly diagnosed GD, antithyroid drugs for less than 3 months. Construction of the TCR library relied on RNA isolated from PBMCs. This CDR3 comprises 15 residues. Germline V lookup: CDR1 SEHNR, CDR2 FQNEAQ (reference sequence). The ends were cut back, 5 bases at V and 8 bases at J, with 19 bases in the middle. This clonotype has a handful of counts. What it binds is unknown. Overall study results and limits: Gene preferences differed: TRBV28, TRBJ1-2, TRBJ2-5 in persistent cases. Those with persistent disease had in common more public clonotypes (around 2,700) than new patients (around 910).

For TCR beta, libraries came from iRepertoire HTBI primers and Arm-PCR of CDR3 regions. Via MiXCR, TCRdb re-called the multiplex PCR reads, giving one row per CDR3 protein. Among some 490,000 distinct CDR3 sequences, about 12% were seen once, and the ten largest hold roughly 8.9%. In addition, the sample was reused for a study of T cells in Graves' hyperthyroidism and ophthalmopathy. That report notes: An initial round of RT-PCR targeting the TCR CDR3 relied on the HTBI primer set.

The chain couples TRBV7-9 to TRBJ2-1; a possible D gene is TRBD2 (6 bases). This clonotype was obtained from a woman in her twenties or thirties with Graves disease. The material sequenced was peripheral blood mononuclear cells (PBMCs), taken at new diagnosis, from a patient treated with antithyroid drugs. This CDR3 is CASSPGTSSRDEQFF. CDR3 in DNA: TGTGCCAGCAGCCCCGGGACTTCCTCGCGCGATGAGCAGTTCTTC. The complete variable domain, with remaining parts taken from reference TRBV7-9 and TRBJ2-1, reads DTGVSQNPRHKITKRGQNVTFRCDPISEHNRLYWYRQTLGQGPEFLTYFQNEAQLEKSRLLSDRFSAERPKGSFSTLEIQRTEQGDSAMYLCASSPGTSSRDEQFFGPGTRLTVL.